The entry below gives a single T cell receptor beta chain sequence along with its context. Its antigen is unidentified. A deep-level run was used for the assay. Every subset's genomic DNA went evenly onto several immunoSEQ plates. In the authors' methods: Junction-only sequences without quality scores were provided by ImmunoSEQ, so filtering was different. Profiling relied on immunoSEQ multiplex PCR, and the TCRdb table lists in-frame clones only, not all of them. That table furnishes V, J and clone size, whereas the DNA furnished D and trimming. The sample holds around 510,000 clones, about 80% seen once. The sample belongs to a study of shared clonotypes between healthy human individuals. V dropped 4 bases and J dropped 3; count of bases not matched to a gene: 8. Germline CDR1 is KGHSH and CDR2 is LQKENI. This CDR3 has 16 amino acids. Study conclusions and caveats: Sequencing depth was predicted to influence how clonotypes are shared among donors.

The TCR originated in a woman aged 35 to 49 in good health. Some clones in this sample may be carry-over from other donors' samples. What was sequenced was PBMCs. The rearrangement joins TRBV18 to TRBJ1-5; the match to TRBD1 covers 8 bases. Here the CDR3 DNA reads TGTGCCAGCTCACGGAACCGGACAGGGATCAATCAGCCCCAGCATTTT. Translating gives CASSRNRTGINQPQHF. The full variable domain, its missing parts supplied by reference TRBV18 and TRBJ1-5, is NAGVMQNPRHLVRRRGQEARLRCSPMKGHSHVYWYRQLPEEGLKFMVYLQKENIIDESGMPKERFSAEFPKEGPSILRIQQVVRGDSAAYFCASSRNRTGINQPQHFGDGTRLSIL.